The 10 T cell receptor beta chains below come from one sample, sequenced in a study of blood T cell repertoires in COVID-19. This table comes from immunoSEQ multiplex PCR, and its TCRdb copy is limited to in-frame clones, with some not included. The repertoire holds tens of thousands of clones, with roughly 90% as singletons. The sample consisted of peripheral blood. The receptors shown here come from a woman aged 55-75 years with active COVID-19.

This clone was seen once. The rearrangement joins TRBV24-1 to TRBJ2-5; D may be TRBD1 (7 bases). This CDR3 has 17 residues. Germline CDR1 reads KGHDR; CDR2 reads SFDVKD. V dropped 2 bases and J dropped 2 bases, with 17 bases sitting between them. The DNA for the CDR3 is TGTGCCACCAGTGATTCATCGGCAGGGGGACTGCAAGAGACCCAGTACTTC. Amino acids: CATSDSSAGGLQETQYF.

The genes are TRBV2 and TRBJ2-5; D not certain. Germline CDR1 SNHLY, CDR2 FYNNEI. Trimming stripped 9 bases from V and 7 bases from J, with 15 bases between. The CDR3 consists of 12 residues. The CDR3 protein is CAREVSSGTQYF. DNA of the CDR3: TGTGCCAGAGAGGTATCTTCCGGGACCCAGTACTTC.

The V gene is TRBV7-2, the J gene TRBJ2-2, with 10 bases fitting TRBD2. Trimming took 4 bases from V and 4 from J; bases not matched to a gene: 6. The CDR3 sequence is 16 residues long. Germline V lookup: CDR1 SGHTA, CDR2 FQGNSA. The CDR3 protein is CASSSRLAGGTGELFF. As DNA, the CDR3 is TGTGCCAGCAGCTCACGACTAGCGGGCGGCACCGGGGAGCTGTTTTTT.

This chain joins TRBV30 and TRBJ2-7; TRBD1 agrees at 8 bases. Trimming removed 3 bases from V and 2 bases from J; junction bases left unmatched: 15. This CDR3 region has 17 residues. In germline, CDR1 is GTSNPN, CDR2 SVGIG (reference sequence). CDR3 region: CAWRIFVDRDGTYEQYF. For the CDR3, the DNA is TGTGCCTGGAGAATTTTTGTGGACAGGGATGGGACCTACGAGCAGTACTTC.

The gene calls are TRBV9 and TRBJ2-3; D is undetermined. V was cut by 2 bases and J by 4 bases, with 11 bases left in between. The CDR3 length is 14 residues. The germline V gene has CDR1 SGDLS and CDR2 YYNGEE. The CDR3 spells CASSVTAAADTQYF. In DNA, the CDR3 is TGTGCCAGCAGCGTGACGGCCGCGGCAGATACGCAGTATTTT.

The J gene is TRBJ2-7, the V gene TRBV7-9, with D maybe TRBD1 (6 bases). Germline V lookup: CDR1 SEHNR, CDR2 FQNEAQ (reference sequence). The CDR3 length is 13 residues. Trimming took 5 bases from V and 6 from J, leaving 14 bases between them. As DNA, the CDR3 is TGTGCCAGCAGCCTGGGGGCCCCCCTCGAGCAGTACTTC. Amino acid sequence: CASSLGAPLEQYF.

This chain joins TRBV29-1 and TRBJ2-3; a weak D match, TRBD1 (6 bases). Germline V gene data show CDR1 as SQVTM and CDR2 as ANQGSEA. CDR3 length: 14 amino acids. V was cut by 6 bases and J by 6 bases, with 19 bases left in between. The CDR3 DNA is TGCAGCGTATCGGGACACGGAGCGCGGGATACGCAGTATTTT. The encoded protein is CSVSGHGARDTQYF.

In the case of this clone: A read error may produce the germline difference seen at one junction end. This chain links TRBV6-5 with TRBJ2-1; a possible D gene is TRBD1 (6 bases). The germline V gene has CDR1 MNHEY and CDR2 SVGAGI. There are 13 residues in the CDR3. The CDR3 region has the DNA TGTGCCAGCAGTTACGAGGTTTGGGACATTTTGATCTTC. It translates to CASSYEVWDILIF.

This clone was recorded only once. The CDR3 loop is CAATSGNTQYF. The CDR3 nucleotides read TGTGCCGCGACTAGCGGGAATACGCAGTATTTT. The chain recombines TRBV10-3 with TRBJ2-3; 11 nucleotides match TRBD2. The CDR3 consists of 11 residues. Germline V gives CDR1 ENHRY, CDR2 SYGVKD. Unmatched junction bases numbered 2, after V lost 11 bases and J lost 7 bases.

This chain connects TRBV5-4 to TRBJ2-2; D is undetermined. The CDR3 consists of 17 residues. Germline V CDR1 and CDR2: SGHNT, YYREEE (reference sequence). Trimming cost V 2 bases and J 5 bases, with 19 bases left between them. The CDR3 here is CASSFSPLALPTGELFF. In DNA, the CDR3 is TGTGCCAGCAGCTTTTCGCCACTTGCCTTACCTACCGGGGAGCTGTTTTTT.